This TCR beta chain was recovered during a study of T cell responses to AZD1222 COVID-19 vaccine. The protocol was immunoSEQ multiplex PCR, while the TCRdb copy is restricted to in-frame clones and leaves out a portion. The sample records more than 120,000 clones, roughly 84% being singletons. The CDR3 is 12 residues long. Per the germline V gene, CDR1 is SEHNR and CDR2 is FQNEAQ (reference sequence). The V gene lost 2 bases and the J gene lost 6 bases, with 6 bases spanning the gap. V is TRBV7-9 and J is TRBJ2-3, with D perhaps TRBD2 (6 bases). The clonotype originates from an adult who received the AZD1222 COVID-19 vaccine. This material consisted of peripheral blood, taken 28 days after the second AZD1222 dose. CDR3 in amino acids: CASSLREDTQYF. For the CDR3, the DNA is TGTGCCAGCAGCTTACGGGAGGATACGCAGTATTTT.